The sequence of this T cell receptor (beta chain) was determined in a study of spatial heterogeneity in lung cancer. In the study overall: Raw-read counts averaged over ten per unique TCR and UMI combination. General study findings and limits: In tumors, expanded intratumoral alpha and beta TCR counts tracked mutation counts.

Time point here: sample taken at primary tumor resection. Frozen PBMC, nontumor lung or tumor provided whole RNA, which was sequenced unsorted. Unique molecular identifiers, one per molecule, were present on every TCR cDNA molecule. TCRdb redid the calling of the 5' RACE reads with MiXCR, one entry per CDR3 protein. The sample carries under 4,500 distinct CDR3 sequences, approximately 6% recorded once. In this sample, this clonotype turned up many times. Its antigen is as yet unknown. This CDR3 region has 14 residues. Germline CDR1 is LNHNV and CDR2 is YYDKDF (reference sequence). Germline trimming cut 7 bases from V and 2 bases from J; bases unmatched to any gene: 6.

V and J are TRBV15 and TRBJ2-3; 7 bases agree with TRBD2. The sample here was lung tumor tissue, taken at surgery. The clonotype was recovered from a female donor with early-stage non-small cell lung cancer. CDR3 loop: CATTDGRFTDTQYF. CDR3 in DNA: TGTGCCACCACGGACGGGAGGTTCACAGATACGCAGTATTTT.